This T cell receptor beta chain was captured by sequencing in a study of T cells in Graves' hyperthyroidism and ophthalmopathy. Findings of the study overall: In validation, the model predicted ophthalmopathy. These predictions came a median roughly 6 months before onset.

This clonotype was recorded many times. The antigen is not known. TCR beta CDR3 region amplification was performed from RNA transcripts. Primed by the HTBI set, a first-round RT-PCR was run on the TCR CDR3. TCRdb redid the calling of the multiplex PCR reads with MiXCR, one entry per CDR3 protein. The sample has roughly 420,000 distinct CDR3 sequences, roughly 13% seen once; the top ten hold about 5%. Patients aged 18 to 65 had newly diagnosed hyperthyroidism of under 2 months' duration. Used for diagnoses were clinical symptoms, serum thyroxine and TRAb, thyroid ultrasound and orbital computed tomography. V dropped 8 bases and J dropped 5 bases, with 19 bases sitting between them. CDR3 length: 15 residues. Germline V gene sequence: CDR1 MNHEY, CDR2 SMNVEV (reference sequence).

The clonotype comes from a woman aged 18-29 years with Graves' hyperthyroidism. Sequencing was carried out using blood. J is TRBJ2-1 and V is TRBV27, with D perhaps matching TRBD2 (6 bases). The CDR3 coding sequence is TGTGCCAGCGGACTACCGGGACGCCGAGACAATGAGCAGTTCTTC. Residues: CASGLPGRRDNEQFF.